These T cell receptor beta chains were read from a single sample in a study of blood T cells in healthy people across ages. Each CDR3 protein gets one entry after TCRdb re-called the 5' RACE reads with MiXCR. Of about 1.1 million distinct CDR3 sequences in the sample, more than 30% were seen once. The sequencing input was blood. Every receptor here comes from a young man in good health. CDR3s leave out the opening cysteine and the closing phenylalanine or tryptophan. Each record gives: V gene, J gene, CDR3 protein.

TRBV5-4,TRBJ2-5,ASSLGQGDNERY
TRBV14,TRBJ1-1,ASSQVYRMNTEAF
TRBV20-1,TRBJ2-5,SARVRGRPQHQETQY
TRBV20-1,TRBJ1-4,SATDRGREKLF
TRBV20-1,TRBJ2-7,SASLDEQY
TRBV9,TRBJ1-5,ASSGGQGRNQPQH
TRBV2,TRBJ2-1,ASVSGTDNEQF
TRBV5-1,TRBJ2-3,ASSYDSFSDTQY
TRBV6-2/TRBV6-3,TRBJ1-2,ASSDSGLSGYT
TRBV6-1,TRBJ1-2,ASSEEGGRPYGYT
TRBV20-1,TRBJ1-2,SADPSAGTYYGYT
TRBV4-1,TRBJ1-4,ASSQEGQLNEKLF
TRBV12-5,TRBJ2-3,ASGTNGWDAQY
TRBV27,TRBJ2-5,ASSSDGRGETQY
TRBV7-9,TRBJ2-7,ASSFEQGIVYEQY
TRBV2,TRBJ2-5,ASRSTGLEQETQY
TRBV20-1,TRBJ1-5,SAHMGSNQPQH
TRBV12-3/TRBV12-4,TRBJ1-5,ASSVSGRGQPQH
TRBV6-2/TRBV6-3,TRBJ2-2,ASTGTPGTGELF
TRBV27,TRBJ2-3,ASSWTSSSGADTQY
TRBV4-2,TRBJ2-3,ASRQTSGGPTDTQY
TRBV10-3,TRBJ2-3,AIRSSGDTDTPY
TRBV20-1,TRBJ1-5,SAAPGVQPQH
TRBV4-3,TRBJ1-1,ASNEGGKGMDTEAF
TRBV4-1,TRBJ1-1,ASSQPADRWSEAF
TRBV20-1,TRBJ1-5,SARMGVSNQPQH
TRBV7-3,TRBJ1-1,ASSRICRLANTEAF
TRBV28,TRBJ2-7,ASSSPSGASRVEQY
TRBV25-1,TRBJ2-7,ASSTPGTEIQY
TRBV11-2,TRBJ1-2,ASSLDFGRYT